This T cell receptor (beta chain) was retrieved from a study of T-cell reconstitution after alpha-beta-depleted transplantation in children. This clonotype came up a few times. The CDR3 consists of 15 residues. Trimming left V 10 bases short and J 7 bases short, with 22 bases between. Germline V gene data show CDR1 as LGHDT and CDR2 as YNNKEL (reference sequence). Unique molecular identifiers were incorporated into the prepared TCRbeta library. TCRdb recomputed calls from the PCR reads with MiXCR, one row per CDR3 protein. The repertoire includes under 350,000 distinct CDR3 sequences, about a tenth of them detected once, and roughly 9.1% sits in the top ten.

The TCR originated in a human donor who donated a stem cell graft to a child with SCID. The material was PBMCs from the stem cell graft donor, obtained from the stem cell graft. The chain combines TRBV3-1 with TRBJ2-2, with D perhaps being TRBD1 or TRBD2 (6 bases each). DNA for the CDR3: TGTGCCACTTCAAAACGGGGGCCCATCGGCGGGGAGCTGTTTTTT. It yields the protein CATSKRGPIGGELFF. The variable domain in full, with the rest retrieved from reference TRBV3-1 and TRBJ2-2, is DTAVSQTPKYLVTQMGNDKSIKCEQNLGHDTMYWYKQDSKKFLKIMFSYNNKELIINETVPNRFSPKSPDKAHLNLHINSLELGDSAVYFCATSKRGPIGGELFFGEGSRLTVL.